These 30 T cell receptor beta chains share one sample of origin, sequenced in a study of blood T cell repertoires in COVID-19. The table came from immunoSEQ multiplex PCR; TCRdb's copy has only in-frame clones and leaves some out. The sample holds about 370,000 clones; around 87% are singletons and the top ten take 10%. The sample was peripheral blood. The receptors originated from a woman aged 30 to 39 with COVID-19, enrolled during active disease.

V and J are TRBV7-5 and TRBJ2-1; no check of the table's D call, TRBD2, against the DNA was made. TRBV7-5 is a recognized pseudogene. CDR3 length: 15 amino acids. DNA of the CDR3: TGTGTCAGAAGCTTAGTCGCCTACCGGGGGGATGAGCAGTTCTTC. It specifies CVRSLVAYRGDEQFF.

The V and J genes are TRBV9 and TRBJ2-7; 9 bases align to TRBD1. This CDR3 is built from 15 residues. V lost 1 base and J lost 4; bases outside the gene matches: 6. Germline-derived CDR1 and CDR2 are SGDLS and YYNGEE. The CDR3 DNA sequence: TGTGCCAGCAGCGTAAAACCGGGACAGGGATACGAGCAGTACTTC. Protein product: CASSVKPGQGYEQYF. Full variable domain (outside the CDR3, taken from reference TRBV9 and TRBJ2-7): DSGVTQTPKHLITATGQRVTLRCSPRSGDLSVYWYQQSLDQGLQFLIQYYNGEERAKGNILERFSAQQFPDLHSELNLSSLELGDSALYFCASSVKPGQGYEQYFGPGTRLTVT.

The genes are TRBV2 and TRBJ2-2, with 13 bases lining up with TRBD2. Trimming removed 9 bases from V and 4 bases from J; junction bases left unmatched: 2. Germline-derived CDR1 and CDR2 are SNHLY and FYNNEI. The CDR3 is made up of 14 amino acids. The CDR3 nucleotides are TGTGCCAGGGGGACTAGCGGGATCACCGGGGAGCTGTTTTTT. Translation gives CARGTSGITGELFF.

The V call is TRBV6-5, the J call TRBJ2-7, with D possibly matching TRBD2 (6 bases). Trimming left V 4 bases short and J 9 bases short, with 19 bases between. CDR3 size: 14 residues. The germline V gene has CDR1 MNHEY and CDR2 SVGAGI. The CDR3 DNA reads TGTGCCAGCAGTTTGGGGCGGGAATCCCTTGTGCAGTACTTC. Encoded protein: CASSLGRESLVQYF.

V usage is TRBV6-5 and J usage is TRBJ1-2, with D perhaps matching TRBD1 (5 bases). V shed 4 bases and J shed 2 bases, with 11 bases lying between them. The CDR3 runs 14 residues. CDR1 is MNHEY, CDR2 SVGAGI, per germline. CDR3 loop: CASSSGGVNYGYTF. The CDR3 DNA is TGTGCCAGCAGTTCCGGGGGGGTCAACTATGGCTACACCTTC.

V and J are TRBV19 and TRBJ2-2; D might be TRBD1 (5 bases). The CDR3 runs 14 residues. The ends were cut back, 1 base at V and 2 bases at J, with 5 bases in the middle. Germline V CDR1 and CDR2: LNHDA, SQIVND (reference sequence). Here the CDR3 DNA reads TGTGCCAGTAGTATAGGGGGCAACACCGGGGAGCTGTTTTTT. Its translation is CASSIGGNTGELFF.

The chain uses TRBV28 and TRBJ2-7, with 8 positions matching TRBD2. Germline loops: CDR1 MDHEN, CDR2 SYDVKM. This CDR3 has 14 residues. Trimming took 7 bases from V and 4 from J; bases not matched to a gene: 9. The CDR3 nucleotides are TGTGCCAGCAACCCCCCGGGACTAGGGTACGAGCAGTACTTC. The encoded protein is CASNPPGLGYEQYF.

This clone was found a few times. This sequence joins TRBV4-2 and TRBJ1-2; weak D call: TRBD1 (6 bases). The CDR3 runs 14 residues. The ends were cut back, 0 bases at V and 4 bases at J, with 9 bases in the middle. Germline CDR1 is LGHNA and CDR2 is YNFKEQ. In DNA, the CDR3 is TGTGCCAGCAGCCAAGAGGGCAGGGGCTATGGCTACACCTTC. Translated: CASSQEGRGYGYTF.

The chain couples TRBV4-1 to TRBJ2-7; D perhaps matches TRBD1 (5 bases). V lost 4 bases and J lost 6, with 19 bases in between. The germline V gene has CDR1 MGHRA and CDR2 YSYEKL. There are 15 residues in the CDR3. The chain's CDR3 is CASSPILKGLGEQYF. DNA of the CDR3: TGCGCCAGCAGCCCGATACTGAAGGGGCTGGGCGAGCAGTACTTC.

J is TRBJ2-1 and V is TRBV6-4, with 14 bases lining up with TRBD2. Germline CDR1 is MRHNA and CDR2 is SNTAGT. Germline trimming cut 6 bases from V and 9 bases from J; bases unmatched to any gene: 7. The CDR3 runs to 15 residues. CDR3 nucleotide sequence: TGTGCCAGCAGGAGACTAGCGGGAGGGCCTGTTGAGCAGTTCTTC. Translating it yields CASRRLAGGPVEQFF.

CDR3: CASSEVLGAGSTDTQYF. The CDR3 DNA reads TGTGCCAGCAGTGAAGTCCTTGGCGCGGGCAGCACAGATACGCAGTATTTT. The rearrangement links TRBV6-1 to TRBJ2-3, with D possibly matching TRBD2 (5 bases). CDR1 and CDR2 (germline): MNHNS, SASEGT. Trimming stripped 1 base from V and 0 bases from J, with 14 bases between. The CDR3 runs 17 residues.

The chain is built from TRBV19 and TRBJ2-1; TRBD1 is a possible D gene (6 bases). V was clipped by 2 bases and J by 6 bases, with 8 bases between them. Germline V lookup: CDR1 LNHDA, CDR2 SQIVND (reference sequence). CDR3 length: 13 amino acids. CDR3 in amino acids: CASSITQGNEQFF. DNA for the CDR3: TGTGCCAGTAGTATAACACAGGGCAATGAGCAGTTCTTC. The full variable domain, in which reference TRBV19 and TRBJ2-1 provide the parts outside the CDR3, is DGGITQSPKYLFRKEGQNVTLSCEQNLNHDAMYWYRQDPGQGLRLIYYSQIVNDFQKGDIAEGYSVSREKKESFPLTVTSAQKNPTAFYLCASSITQGNEQFFGPGTRLTVL.

The rearrangement links TRBV2 to TRBJ2-1; the match to TRBD2 covers 8 bases. Per the germline V gene, CDR1 is SNHLY and CDR2 is FYNNEI. The V and J ends lost 7 bases and 15 bases, in that order; junction bases with no gene match: 14. This CDR3 comprises 13 residues. The chain's CDR3 is CASMILAGLRTFF. In DNA form, the CDR3 reads TGTGCCAGCATGATCCTAGCGGGCCTGCGCACGTTCTTC.

The rearrangement uses TRBV4-1 and TRBJ2-1; 10 bases match TRBD1. Looked up from germline, CDR1 is MGHRA and CDR2 is YSYEKL. V shed 4 bases and J 10 bases; nucleotides not matched to a gene: 10. The CDR3 length is 15 residues. Here the CDR3 reads CASSRDRGLGGEQFF. In DNA, the CDR3 is TGCGCCAGCAGCCGGGACAGGGGTCTGGGGGGGGAGCAGTTCTTC.

The rearrangement joins TRBV28 to TRBJ2-7; weak D call: TRBD2 (6 bases). The CDR3 runs 15 residues. The germline V gene has CDR1 MDHEN and CDR2 SYDVKM. V lost 6 bases and J 1 base, leaving 16 bases between the germline ends. The CDR3 is CASRFREEISYEQYF. DNA of the CDR3: TGTGCCAGCAGGTTCAGGGAGGAAATTTCCTACGAGCAGTACTTC.

The rearrangement joins TRBV24-1 to TRBJ2-1, with 7 bases aligning to TRBD2. Looked up from germline, CDR1 is KGHDR and CDR2 is SFDVKD. The J segment lost 8 bases and the V segment lost 6 bases, leaving 18 bases of the junction unmatched. This CDR3 has 17 residues. The CDR3 nucleotides read TGTGCCACCAGTAACGTGGGGGGGGACCGCCGTCTCGATGAGCAGTTCTTC. It is translated as CATSNVGGDRRLDEQFF.

The chain employs TRBV6-9 and TRBJ1-4; D may be TRBD1 (6 bases). The CDR3 is 14 amino acids. Germline V gene data show CDR1 as MNHGY and CDR2 as SVAAGI. The V end was cut by 4 bases, the J end by 2 bases, with 8 bases between. The CDR3 sequence is CASSSTGTNEKLFF. The CDR3 DNA reads TGTGCCAGCAGTTCAACAGGGACTAATGAAAAACTGTTTTTT.

The CDR3 coding sequence is TGCAGCGTAGAAAGACAGGGGCTACCGACCCAGTACTTC. This sequence encodes CSVERQGLPTQYF. The chain employs TRBV29-1 and TRBJ2-5, with 8 bases fitting TRBD1. CDR1 and CDR2 (germline): SQVTM, ANQGSEA. The V segment lost 6 bases and the J segment 7 bases; nucleotides outside the gene matches: 10. The CDR3 runs 13 residues.

The CDR3 nucleotides are TGTGCCAGCAGCCTTACTAGCGGGATCCCCTACGAGCAGTACTTC. This gives the protein CASSLTSGIPYEQYF. The J gene is TRBJ2-7, the V gene TRBV27; 10 nucleotides line up with TRBD2. V lost 6 bases, J lost 2 bases, and 7 bases stayed unmatched. The V gene's germline CDR1 is MNHEY and CDR2 SMNVEV (reference sequence). This CDR3 has 15 residues.

The genes are TRBV7-9 and TRBJ2-1; D may be TRBD2 (6 bases). The CDR3 is 14 amino acids. Trimming shortened V by 7 bases and J by 6 bases, and 16 bases separated the two germline ends. CDR1 is SEHNR, CDR2 FQNEAQ, per germline (reference sequence). The CDR3 reads CASTRVGLFNEQFF. The CDR3 region has the DNA TGTGCCAGCACCCGAGTGGGACTTTTCAATGAGCAGTTCTTC.

The V gene is TRBV27, the J gene TRBJ1-5; D perhaps matches TRBD1 (6 bases). The V gene lost 9 bases and the J gene lost 0 bases, with 15 bases spanning the gap. This CDR3 is built from 15 residues. Germline V lookup: CDR1 MNHEY, CDR2 SMNVEV (reference sequence). For the CDR3, the DNA is TGTGCCAGTCAACAGGGCCTATATAGCAATCAGCCCCAGCATTTT. Its translation is CASQQGLYSNQPQHF.

With regard to this clone: Other DNA sequences of this sample code for an identical CDR3. The chain is built from TRBV2 and TRBJ1-1; D not certain. Germline lookup yields CDR1 SNHLY and CDR2 FYNNEI. The V end lost 0 bases, the J end lost 0 bases, and 8 bases lay between the germline ends. CDR3 size: 15 residues. CDR3: CASSEAGRMNTEAFF. CDR3 DNA: TGTGCCAGCAGTGAAGCGGGCAGAATGAACACTGAAGCTTTCTTT.

V and J are TRBV18 and TRBJ2-7; D might be TRBD1 (6 bases). The CDR3 has 14 amino acids. Germline values: CDR1 KGHSH, CDR2 LQKENI. V was shortened by 5 bases and J by 0 bases, with 11 bases between the two germline ends. This CDR3 reads CASSSTGSSYEQYF. The CDR3, as DNA: TGTGCCAGCTCATCGACAGGAAGCTCCTACGAGCAGTACTTC. The full variable domain, in which reference TRBV18 and TRBJ2-7 provide the parts outside the CDR3, is NAGVMQNPRHLVRRRGQEARLRCSPMKGHSHVYWYRQLPEEGLKFMVYLQKENIIDESGMPKERFSAEFPKEGPSILRIQQVVRGDSAAYFCASSSTGSSYEQYFGPGTRLTVT.

This clone was counted at least ten times. The J gene is TRBJ1-2, the V gene TRBV4-2; TRBD1 matches at 8 bases. CDR3 length equals 17 residues. Germline lookup yields CDR1 LGHNA and CDR2 YNFKEQ. Trimming cost V 0 bases and J 2 bases; bases outside gene matches: 8. DNA of the CDR3: TGTGCCAGCAGCCAAGATTCCCGGACAGGGCGAAACTATGGCTACACCTTC. This translates into CASSQDSRTGRNYGYTF.

The chain employs TRBV3-1 (or the pseudogene TRBV3-2) and TRBJ2-3, with 10 bases lining up with TRBD2. The germline V gene encodes CDR1 LGHDT and CDR2 YNNKEL (reference sequence). Germline trimming cut 4 bases from V and 2 bases from J; bases unmatched to any gene: 12. CDR3 size: 18 residues. The CDR3 bases are TGTGCCAGCAGCCCTGTCCCGGGACTAGCGTCTCACACAGATACGCAGTATTTT. Translated: CASSPVPGLASHTDTQYF.

The chain couples TRBV4-1 to TRBJ1-4; tentatively, D is TRBD1 (6 bases). Trimming stripped 4 bases from V and 7 bases from J, with 16 bases between. The CDR3 length is 15 residues. The germline V gene has CDR1 MGHRA and CDR2 YSYEKL. The CDR3 DNA is TGCGCCAGCAGCCGGCGCCAGGGGAGTATTGAAAAACTGTTTTTT. It encodes CASSRRQGSIEKLFF.

The chain carries TRBV11-2 and TRBJ2-7; D is possibly TRBD1 (5 bases). The CDR3 is 14 residues long. CDR1 and CDR2 from the germline V gene are SGHAT and FQNNGV. V was shortened by 0 bases and J by 2 bases, with 8 bases between the two germline ends. The CDR3 bases are TGTGCCAGCAGCTTAGATCCAGGGACCTACGAGCAGTACTTC. Its translation is CASSLDPGTYEQYF.

The chain carries TRBV6-5 and TRBJ1-5; TRBD1 matches 8 bases. Trimming at V came to 8 bases and at J to 6 bases, leaving 9 bases not matched to a gene. Germline lookup yields CDR1 MNHEY and CDR2 SVGAGI. This CDR3 comprises 14 residues. The CDR3 is CASWETGGSQPQHF. In DNA, the CDR3 is TGTGCCAGCTGGGAAACAGGGGGATCTCAGCCCCAGCATTTT.

This chain links TRBV10-3 with TRBJ1-1; D is unresolved. In germline, CDR1 is ENHRY, CDR2 SYGVKD. This CDR3 is 13 amino acids long. Trimming pared 3 bases from V and 1 base from J, leaving 6 bases between. The CDR3 DNA is TGTGCCATCAGTGAACGGGAGAACACTGAAGCTTTCTTT. Translating gives CAISERENTEAFF.

This chain uses TRBV12-5 with TRBJ1-2; D is possibly TRBD1 (6 bases). Trimming cost V 7 bases and J 3 bases, with 12 bases left between them. The CDR3 is 13 amino acids. Per germline, CDR1 LGHNT and CDR2 FRNRAP. CDR3 DNA: TGTGCTAGTGCCCGAGGGGGTGACTATGGCTACACCTTC. It translates to CASARGGDYGYTF.